This T cell receptor beta chain originates from a study of regulatory T cells in long-lasting Graves disease. Sample time point: newly diagnosed GD, antithyroid drugs for less than 3 months. Extracted PBMC RNA gave rise to the TCR library. In its sample, this clonotype was seen many times. The CDR3 consists of 24 residues. V lost 5 bases, J lost 3 bases, and 35 bases stayed unmatched. CDR1 is SGHVS and CDR2 is FQNEAQ in the germline V gene. Researchers made TCR beta libraries by using iRepertoire HTBI primers and running Arm-PCR on CDR3 regions. MiXCR was run by TCRdb on the multiplex PCR reads, yielding one entry per CDR3 protein. The sample holds hundreds of thousands of distinct CDR3 sequences; roughly 15% are singletons and the top ten take about 20%.

This material consisted of peripheral blood mononuclear cells (PBMCs), taken at new diagnosis, from a patient treated with antithyroid drugs. This TCR came from a female donor with Graves disease. The chain combines TRBV7-8 with TRBJ1-2; 8 bases align to TRBD1. CDR3 protein: CASSQVPFRRGQPTGEFLDYGYTF. The CDR3 nucleotides read TGTGCCAGCAGCCAAGTACCCTTTAGGAGGGGCCAACCGACAGGGGAATTTTTAGACTATGGCTACACCTTC.